This T cell receptor (beta chain) emerged from a study of blood T cell repertoires in COVID-19 (dated by TCRdb to 2019 to 2021). For context, the study as a whole: The collaborator samples originated in the United States, Italy and Spain and spanned the acute and convalescent phases of COVID-19. The repertoires were released in a freely available public database intended as a resource for research on the immune response to SARS-CoV-2. HLA class I and class II types, where available, came from metadata supplied by the sample provider rather than from assay-based typing. Subjects who had been exposed to COVID-19, were actively infected with it, or had recovered from it provided the deeply sampled blood TCRbeta repertoires that made up the dataset. The prospective study material was composed of cDNA or gDNA derived from T cells, B-cell-depleted T cells, or PBMCs. Nearly every sample came with metadata listing a de-identified subject ID, COVID-19 status, age in years and sex. The samples were drawn from two sources: the first 160 participants of the ongoing ImmuneRACE study, and 1,200 or so subjects contributed by 6 global collaborators.

Comments on this clone: What this receptor recognizes is not known. No per-base quality is available; no much larger clone lies one base away.

The germline V gene provides CDR1 SGHTA and CDR2 FQGNSA. Clipping removes 4 bases from V and 3 bases from J, with 2 as the unmatched junction base count. The CDR3 numbers 16 residues from cysteine through phenylalanine. Only the CDR3 DNA stays, 48 bases, in frame from base 1. Study-level results and caveats: The amount of clinical and demographic metadata varied by source and participant and was provided uncurated.

TCRbeta CDR3 regions were amplified from genomic DNA by means of the immunoSEQ Assay, a bias-controlled multiplex PCR. In the source study's methods: The number of nucleated cells in each sample was estimated by amplification of reference gene primers within the assay. Sequence reads were collapsed and filtered to measure the absolute abundance of every unique TCRbeta CDR3 rearrangement. For each sample, productive Simpson clonality was calculated as the square root of Simpson's diversity index across productive rearrangements. TCRdb holds this immuneACCESS table with in-frame rearrangements only. Some clones are missing; in checked studies, unresolved V genes explain under half, and the rest has no known cause. V, J and clone size derive from that table, while D and trimming were established from the DNA sequence. This sample holds around 150,000 clones; approximately 84% were observed only once. The ten top clones hold about a fifth of the sample.

Collaborating institutions collected whole blood in K2EDTA tubes following their own protocols. For TCRbeta analysis, collaborators shipped samples in one of three forms: frozen whole blood, isolated PBMCs, or DNA extracted from either of those sample types. The sequence came from a woman of 80 years or more with acute or convalescent COVID-19. The sample comprised peripheral blood. Recombination connected TRBV7-2 to TRBJ2-3, with TRBD2 matching 15 junction bases. CDR3 sequence: CASSSGTSGGTDTQYF. The nucleotides are TGTGCCAGCAGCTCAGGGACTAGCGGGGGGACAGATACGCAGTATTTT.